These T cell receptor beta chains were read from a single sample in a study of CD8 T cells in ankylosing spondylitis. TCRdb independently ran MiXCR on the 5' RACE reads; one entry per CDR3 protein. The data hold 350,000 to 550,000 distinct CDR3 sequences, with roughly 25% observed a single time. Sample: blood, either unsorted or a sorted T cell fraction (not recorded which). Receptors were obtained from a male donor with ankylosing spondylitis. CDR3s leave out the opening cysteine and the closing phenylalanine or tryptophan. Each record gives: J gene, V gene, CDR3 length, CDR3 protein.

TRBJ2-1 | TRBV11-3 | 12 | ASSFGMGGGEQF
TRBJ2-5 | TRBV2 | 11 | ASKAGDQETQY
TRBJ2-3 | TRBV9 | 13 | ASSDRDRGPDTQY
TRBJ1-6 | TRBV5-1 | 11 | ASSLRTDSPLH
TRBJ1-5 | TRBV12-3/TRBV12-4 | 12 | ASSIDRTHQPQH
TRBJ1-1 | TRBV12-3/TRBV12-4 | 12 | ASTLGRARTEAF
TRBJ2-1 | TRBV20-1 | 10 | SAAGTSDEQF
TRBJ2-1 | TRBV5-6 | 14 | ASSVYQGLGPNEQF
TRBJ2-3 | TRBV6-5 | 14 | ASSYRLAGGLDTQY
TRBJ2-1 | TRBV12-3/TRBV12-4 | 14 | ASRGDRGSLYNEQF
TRBJ2-1 | TRBV11-2 | 15 | ASSLVGTSATYNEQF
TRBJ2-1 | TRBV12-3/TRBV12-4 | 12 | ASTLTSRYNEQF
TRBJ2-1 | TRBV20-1 | 12 | SAHQGQPYNEQF
TRBJ1-1 | TRBV20-1 | 11 | SAGTDRNTEAF
TRBJ2-7 | TRBV3-1 | 13 | ASSPPRGASYEQY
TRBJ1-1 | TRBV20-1 | 11 | SAPVRVNTEAF
TRBJ2-2 | TRBV5-1 | 15 | ASSLDRLAGVTGELF
TRBJ2-1 | TRBV29-1 | 11 | SVAGRAHNEQF
TRBJ2-1 | TRBV5-1 | 15 | ASSLGLAGGVVNEQF
TRBJ1-4 | TRBV29-1 | 13 | SVTYIGSTNEKLF
TRBJ2-1 | TRBV12-3/TRBV12-4 | 15 | AIRKGQQRSSYNEQF
TRBJ1-1 | TRBV24-1 | 11 | ATGDRANTEAF
TRBJ2-7 | TRBV21-1 | 18 | ASSIFSPSRGTGILSEQY
TRBJ1-1 | TRBV15 | 14 | ATSRGGNAGKTEAF
TRBJ2-1 | TRBV29-1 | 10 | SVKGSYNEQF
TRBJ2-4 | TRBV15 | 14 | ATSPRSPRQGLIQY
TRBJ2-3 | TRBV12-3/TRBV12-4 | 13 | ASTPLISSTDTQY
TRBJ2-3 | TRBV24-1 | 17 | ATSDFRTGDLAGADTQY
TRBJ2-7 | TRBV20-1 | 13 | SARDPGLAGDEQY
TRBJ1-1 | TRBV2 | 14 | ACYKDTWAFNTEAF
TRBJ2-7 | TRBV3-1 | 11 | ASSPDLAYEQY
TRBJ2-6 | TRBV29-1 | 11 | SVMWSGANVLT
TRBJ2-7 | TRBV20-1 | 14 | SAPQTTGAWGYEQY
TRBJ1-4 | TRBV7-2 | 13 | ASSSGRTVSEKLF
TRBJ2-2 | TRBV5-1 | 13 | ASSPRTSRSGELF
TRBJ2-1 | TRBV11-3 | 12 | ASSSGTSRNEQF
TRBJ2-1 | TRBV29-1 | 12 | SELDRGKMNEQF
TRBJ2-3 | TRBV5-1 | 12 | ASSLGGLRDTQY
TRBJ1-3 | TRBV6-1 | 13 | ASTFNRASGNTIY
TRBJ2-5 | TRBV20-1 | 13 | SASGVMGLEETQY
TRBJ1-1 | TRBV29-1 | 10 | SVAREVTEAF